This record looks at one TCR beta chain sequence and its context. It has no known antigen specificity. No quality values exist for individual bases; no much larger clone is one base distant. V lost 6 bases and J lost 4 bases; the stretch between them is 12 bases long. From cysteine to phenylalanine, the CDR3 is 13 amino acids long. This entry keeps only the CDR3 DNA: 39 bases, framed from base 1. CDR1 SGHTA and CDR2 FQGNSA were looked up in the germline V gene. The sample's time point label is to be understood as: week 23, last vaccination. Every vaccine dose consisted of 300 ug of a 20-mer mutant IDH1 peptide in Montanide, administered subcutaneously together with topical imiquimod. Donors had newly diagnosed WHO grade 3 or 4 IDH1-mutant astrocytomas with loss of nuclear ATRX. The samples were drawn from NOA16, a multicentre, single-arm, open-label phase I trial in Germany that tested a mutant IDH1 peptide vaccine in humans for the first time. Genomic DNA for TCRB sequencing was extracted from EDTA blood using the DNeasy Blood and Tissue Kit.

This record comes from a study of a mutant IDH1 vaccine in newly diagnosed glioma (dated by TCRdb to the early 2020s). With regard to the full study: Eight vaccinations were administered to patients in weeks 1, 3, 5, 7, 11, 15, 19 and 23, corresponding to visits V03 through V10. Vaccination was initiated 4-6 weeks after radiotherapy alone, or concurrently with temozolomide cycles in the chemotherapy-containing groups. Of the roughly 32 patients who were treated, around 60% were male and about 40% were female, and the mean age was about 37 years. Before enrollment, most patients had been given radiochemotherapy with temozolomide as standard therapy, while the rest had received either radiotherapy alone or temozolomide alone. Six visits were used for peripheral blood collection: V03 (baseline), V05, V07, V10, V12 and V13. Longitudinal TCRB deep sequencing was performed for some 25 treated patients wherever samples were available for exploratory analyses.

The library was generated by the immunoSEQ multiplex PCR assay. Rearranged TCR beta chain sequences were amplified with the hsTCRB Kit following the manufacturer's protocol. Sequencing of TCRB libraries was carried out on an Illumina MiSeq. In the paper's pipeline: Demultiplexing, trimming and gene mapping were performed with the kit vendor's proprietary platform. Here the immuneACCESS table is served through TCRdb, limited to in-frame sequences with V and J called. Missing clones are a known gap in these copies; in checked studies unresolved V genes cover under half, and the rest lacks a known reason. V, J and clone size were drawn from that table, and D and trimming were deduced from the DNA. Recorded for this sample are under 50,000 clones; more than 85% of them occurred a single time. Under 5% of the sample is taken by the ten largest. Paper-wide results and their limitations: Selection of PBMC samples for TCRB deep sequencing was based on availability. The authors stated that sample limitations prevented analyses of patient blood samples from being reproduced. Immune responses induced by the vaccine were seen in roughly 92% of patients across multiple MHC alleles. Changes in the top peripheral T cell clonotypes picked up by TCRB sequencing did not appear to be linked to pseudoprogression.

The sequenced sample was PBMCs, obtained from a glioma patient whose treatment included an IDH1 peptide vaccine. Recombination joined TRBV7-2 with TRBJ1-2; matching of 5 bases hints at TRBD1 as the D gene. This receptor was identified in a man in his fifties or sixties with glioma. The CDR3 protein sequence reads: CASREWGTYGYTF. The bases are TGTGCCAGCAGGGAGTGGGGGACCTATGGCTACACCTTC.